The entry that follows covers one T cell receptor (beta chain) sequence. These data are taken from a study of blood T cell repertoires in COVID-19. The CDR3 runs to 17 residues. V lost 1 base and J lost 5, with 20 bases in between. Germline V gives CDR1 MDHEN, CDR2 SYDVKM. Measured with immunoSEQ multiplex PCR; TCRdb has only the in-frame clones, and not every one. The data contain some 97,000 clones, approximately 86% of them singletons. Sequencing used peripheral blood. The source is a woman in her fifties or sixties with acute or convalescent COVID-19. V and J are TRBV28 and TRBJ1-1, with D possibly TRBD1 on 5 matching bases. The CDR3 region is CASSLFNQGLIGTEAFF. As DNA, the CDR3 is TGTGCCAGCAGTTTATTTAACCAGGGCCTAATCGGTACTGAAGCTTTCTTT.